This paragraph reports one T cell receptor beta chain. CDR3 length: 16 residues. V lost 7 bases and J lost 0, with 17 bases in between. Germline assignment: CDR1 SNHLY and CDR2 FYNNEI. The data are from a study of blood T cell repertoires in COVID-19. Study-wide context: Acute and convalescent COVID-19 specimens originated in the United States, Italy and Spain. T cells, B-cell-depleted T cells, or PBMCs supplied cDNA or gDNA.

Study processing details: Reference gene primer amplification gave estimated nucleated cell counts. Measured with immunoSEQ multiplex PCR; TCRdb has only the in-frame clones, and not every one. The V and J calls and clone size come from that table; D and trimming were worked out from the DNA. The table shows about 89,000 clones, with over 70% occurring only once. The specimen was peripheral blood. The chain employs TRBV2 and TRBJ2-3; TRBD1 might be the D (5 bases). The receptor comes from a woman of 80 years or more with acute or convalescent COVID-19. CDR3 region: CASNPQGFGSTDTQYF. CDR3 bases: TGTGCCAGCAATCCGCAGGGATTTGGGAGCACAGATACGCAGTATTTT. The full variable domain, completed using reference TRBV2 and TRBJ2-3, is EPEVTQTPSHQVTQMGQEVILRCVPISNHLYFYWYRQILGQKVEFLVSFYNNEISEKSEIFDDQFSVERPDGSNFTLKIRSTKLEDSAMYFCASNPQGFGSTDTQYFGPGTRLTVL.